The 13 T cell receptor beta chains in this list originate from one sample, sequenced in a study of beta chain features in type 1 diabetes. Study-wide results and caveats: For Type 1 diabetes patients, all four CD4+ subsets carried TCRB CDR3s that were moderately but significantly shorter.

No antigen has been identified for these receptors. Of the isolated RNA, all was reverse transcribed, and so the sequenced material was expressed TCRB transcripts. Assay used: immunoSEQ multiplex PCR; TCRdb lists only in-frame clones, some missing. The sample has roughly 400,000 clones; around 10% are singletons. Source material: central memory CD4+ T cells from blood. The source is a man aged 25-45 years with type 1 diabetes.

The chain uses TRBV11-3 and TRBJ2-7; D unresolved. From germline, CDR1 is SGHNT and CDR2 YENEEA. The CDR3 has 15 amino acids. Deletions cut 0 bases from V and 5 bases from J, with 14 bases between. The CDR3, as DNA: TGTGCCAGCAGCTTAGATCCGCCCTCTAGGGACGAGCAGTACTTC. Protein sequence: CASSLDPPSRDEQYF.

This clone was observed at least ten times. The gene calls are TRBV9 and TRBJ2-2; 12 bases are shared with TRBD2. The CDR3 is 19 residues long. J was trimmed by 4 bases and V by 4 bases; bases with no gene match: 14. Germline V lookup: CDR1 SGDLS, CDR2 YYNGEE. The CDR3 bases are TGTGCCAGCAGCCCCCCCGCTAGCGGGAGGGCCCTACTCACCGGGGAGCTGTTTTTT. Residues: CASSPPASGRALLTGELFF.

Only a few counts were recorded for this clone. The J gene is TRBJ1-1, the V gene TRBV29-1; TRBD1 matches 8 bases. The trim removed 7 bases at V and 3 bases at J, leaving 7 bases unmatched. The CDR3 contains 13 residues. The germline CDR1 and CDR2 sequences are SQVTM and ANQGSEA. The CDR3 region is CSGMGQAHTEAFF. CDR3 DNA: TGCAGCGGGATGGGACAGGCCCACACTGAAGCTTTCTTT.

In this sample, this clone turned up a few times. Here the CDR3 DNA reads TGCGCCAGCAGCTTGAGGGCAGGGTACGAGCAGTACTTC. Amino acids: CASSLRAGYEQYF. The chain carries TRBV5-1 and TRBJ2-7; TRBD1 might be the D (5 bases). CDR3 length: 13 residues. V gave up 1 base and J gave up 4 bases, with 9 bases separating them. The V gene's germline CDR1 is SGHRS and CDR2 YFSETQ.

This clone showed up many times. The CDR3 sequence: CASGQSYEQYF. As DNA, the CDR3 is TGTGCCAGCGGACAGTCCTACGAGCAGTACTTC. The genes are TRBV21-1 and TRBJ2-7; the table's D call, TRBD1, was not checked against the DNA. TRBV21-1 is a documented pseudogene. The CDR3 is made up of 11 amino acids.

This clone counts as medium-sized (0.01 to 0.1%). V and J are TRBV29-1 and TRBJ2-1; D uncertain. Germline V gene data show CDR1 as SQVTM and CDR2 as ANQGSEA. The V end was cut by 1 base, the J end by 12 bases, with 1 base between. The CDR3 length is 8 residues. CDR3 bases: TGCAGCGTTGAAGGGCAGTTCTTC. This translates into CSVEGQFF.

Concerning this clone itself: This may stem from a read error, because a much larger clone lies one nucleotide away. The chain couples TRBV19 to TRBJ2-6; D might be TRBD1 (6 bases). V lost 4 bases and J lost 2, with 6 bases in between. Germline loops: CDR1 LNHDA, CDR2 SQIVND (reference sequence). This CDR3 is built from 14 residues. CDR3 in amino acids: CASSKGAGANVLTF. CDR3 sequence (DNA): TGTGCCAGTAGTAAGGGGGCTGGGGCCAACGTCCTGACTTTC.

This clone was counted only a few times. The V and J genes are TRBV28 and TRBJ2-3; no definite D call. Germline CDR1 reads MDHEN; CDR2 reads SYDVKM. V was cut by 6 bases and J by 3 bases, with 13 bases left in between. This CDR3 has 14 residues. In DNA, the CDR3 is TGTGCCAGCAGCCTTGGAATGGGAACAGATACGCAGTATTTT. It specifies CASSLGMGTDTQYF.

There are a few counts of this clone. The chain uses TRBV11-2 and TRBJ1-1; D ambiguous. The CDR3 covers 14 residues. From germline, CDR1 is SGHAT and CDR2 FQNNGV. V was cut by 5 bases and J by 3 bases, with 13 bases left in between. The CDR3 DNA follows: TGTGCCAGCAGCCTACCCAGACTCGACACTGAAGCTTTCTTT. It encodes CASSLPRLDTEAFF.

This clone has a single count. V usage is TRBV4-2 and J usage is TRBJ2-4; 7 positions agree with TRBD1. Germline V gives CDR1 LGHNA, CDR2 YNFKEQ. V gave up 2 bases and J gave up 1 base; unmatched junction bases: 5. This CDR3 contains 16 residues. CDR3 bases: TGTGCCAGCAGCCAAAAGACAGGGTCGGCCAAAAACATTCAGTACTTC. Translation gives CASSQKTGSAKNIQYF.

A few counts support this clone. The chain links TRBV4-3 to TRBJ2-3; 11 bases line up with TRBD2. The CDR3 runs 17 residues. V lost 1 base to trimming and J lost 1 base; unmatched junction nucleotides: 4. CDR1 is LGHNA, CDR2 YSLEER, per germline. The CDR3 is CASSQGQLAGGTDTQYF. As DNA, the CDR3 is TGCGCCAGCAGCCAAGGTCAACTAGCGGGAGGCACAGATACGCAGTATTTT.

The chain employs TRBV6-1 and TRBJ1-1; unclear D gene. V dropped 7 bases and J dropped 0 bases, with 9 bases sitting between them. There are 13 residues in the CDR3. Germline values: CDR1 MNHNS, CDR2 SASEGT. DNA for the CDR3: TGTGCCAGCACGGAACACTTGAACACTGAAGCTTTCTTT. Its translation: CASTEHLNTEAFF.

V and J are TRBV5-6 and TRBJ1-1; the D is unclear. The germline V gene has CDR1 SGHDT and CDR2 YYEEEE. This CDR3 is 12 amino acids long. The ends were cut back, 1 base at V and 2 bases at J, with 3 bases in the middle. The DNA of the CDR3 is TGTGCCAGCAGCTTGTTCAACACTGAAGCTTTCTTT. Residues: CASSLFNTEAFF.